These 6 T cell receptor beta chains originate from one sample sequenced in a study of blood T cell repertoires in COVID-19. Produced via immunoSEQ multiplex PCR; TCRdb's table is partial and in-frame only. There are roughly 250,000 clones in the sample; 75% to 95% occur only once, and 2.6% lies in the top ten. The sequenced sample consisted of peripheral blood. The receptors originated from a person aged 18-35 years with COVID-19, enrolled during active disease.

The gene calls are TRBV7-2 and TRBJ2-7, with 13 bases identical to TRBD2. Germline V gene sequence: CDR1 SGHTA, CDR2 FQGNSA. The length of the CDR3 is 18 residues. V shed 5 bases, J shed 4 bases, and the junction held 14 bases outside the gene matches. The CDR3: CASSLTGTSGIAGYEQYF. Written as DNA, the CDR3 is TGTGCCAGCAGCCTTACCGGGACTAGCGGGATCGCGGGTTACGAGCAGTACTTC. Full variable domain (missing parts from reference TRBV7-2 and TRBJ2-7): GAGVSQSPSNKVTEKGKDVELRCDPISGHTALYWYRQSLGQGLEFLIYFQGNSAPDKSGLPSDRFSAERTGGSVSTLTIQRTQQEDSAVYLCASSLTGTSGIAGYEQYFGPGTRLTVT.

This chain links TRBV10-3 with TRBJ2-5; 12 bases are shared with TRBD2. V was pared by 10 bases and J by 1 base, with 7 bases of the junction left unmatched. Germline-derived CDR1 and CDR2 are ENHRY and SYGVKD. The CDR3 spans 15 residues. The CDR3, as DNA: TGTGCCACCATGACTAGCGGGGGAACCCAAGAGACCCAGTACTTC. Its protein is CATMTSGGTQETQYF.

The rearrangement uses TRBV29-1 and TRBJ2-7, with 8 bases fitting TRBD1. CDR3 length equals 14 residues. Germline CDR1 SQVTM, CDR2 ANQGSEA. V shed 7 bases and J 5 bases; nucleotides not matched to a gene: 13. The CDR3 nucleotides read TGCAGCGGGGCTGGTGACAGGGGTCAGGACGAGCAGTACTTC. Residues: CSGAGDRGQDEQYF.

As DNA, the CDR3 is TGTGCCAGCAGTTTAACGGGGGACAATGAGCAGTTCTTC. It is translated as CASSLTGDNEQFF. The rearrangement uses TRBV12-3 or TRBV12-4 and TRBJ2-1, with D possibly being TRBD2 (6 bases). There are 13 residues in the CDR3. Deletions cut 2 bases from V and 5 bases from J, with 7 bases between.

This sequence joins TRBV6-1 and TRBJ1-4; unclear D gene. CDR1 MNHNS and CDR2 SASEGT come from the germline V gene. Trimming pared 4 bases from V and 0 bases from J, leaving 9 bases between. This CDR3 region has 15 residues. Here the CDR3 reads CASSGAGATNEKLFF. The CDR3 bases are TGTGCCAGCAGTGGAGCAGGAGCAACTAATGAAAAACTGTTTTTT.

The V call is TRBV9, the J call TRBJ1-3, with D perhaps matching TRBD1 (5 bases). Germline values: CDR1 SGDLS, CDR2 YYNGEE. The CDR3 has 15 amino acids. Trimming took 3 bases from V and 4 from J, leaving 14 bases between them. CDR3 loop: CASSAWGGAGNTIYF. In DNA form, the CDR3 reads TGTGCCAGCAGCGCCTGGGGGGGAGCCGGAAACACCATATATTTT.